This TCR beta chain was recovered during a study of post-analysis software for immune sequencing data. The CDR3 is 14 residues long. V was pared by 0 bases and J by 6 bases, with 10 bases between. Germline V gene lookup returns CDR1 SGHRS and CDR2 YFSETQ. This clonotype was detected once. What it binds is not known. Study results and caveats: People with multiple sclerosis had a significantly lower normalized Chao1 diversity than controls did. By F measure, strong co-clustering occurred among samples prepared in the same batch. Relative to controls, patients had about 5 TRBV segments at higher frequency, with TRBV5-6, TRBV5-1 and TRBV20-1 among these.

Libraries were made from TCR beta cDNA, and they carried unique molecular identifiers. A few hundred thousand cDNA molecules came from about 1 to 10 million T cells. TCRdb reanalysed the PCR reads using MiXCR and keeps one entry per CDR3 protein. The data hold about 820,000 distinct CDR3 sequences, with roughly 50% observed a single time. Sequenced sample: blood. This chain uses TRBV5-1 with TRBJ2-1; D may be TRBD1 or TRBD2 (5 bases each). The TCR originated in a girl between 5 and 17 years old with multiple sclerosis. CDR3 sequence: CASSLGDQINEQFF. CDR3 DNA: TGCGCCAGCAGCTTGGGGGACCAAATCAATGAGCAGTTCTTC. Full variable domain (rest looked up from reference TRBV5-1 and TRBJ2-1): KAGVTQTPRYLIKTRGQQVTLSCSPISGHRSVSWYQQTPGQGLQFLFEYFSETQRNKGNFPGRFSGRQFSNSRSEMNVSTLELGDSALYLCASSLGDQINEQFFGPGTRLTVL.